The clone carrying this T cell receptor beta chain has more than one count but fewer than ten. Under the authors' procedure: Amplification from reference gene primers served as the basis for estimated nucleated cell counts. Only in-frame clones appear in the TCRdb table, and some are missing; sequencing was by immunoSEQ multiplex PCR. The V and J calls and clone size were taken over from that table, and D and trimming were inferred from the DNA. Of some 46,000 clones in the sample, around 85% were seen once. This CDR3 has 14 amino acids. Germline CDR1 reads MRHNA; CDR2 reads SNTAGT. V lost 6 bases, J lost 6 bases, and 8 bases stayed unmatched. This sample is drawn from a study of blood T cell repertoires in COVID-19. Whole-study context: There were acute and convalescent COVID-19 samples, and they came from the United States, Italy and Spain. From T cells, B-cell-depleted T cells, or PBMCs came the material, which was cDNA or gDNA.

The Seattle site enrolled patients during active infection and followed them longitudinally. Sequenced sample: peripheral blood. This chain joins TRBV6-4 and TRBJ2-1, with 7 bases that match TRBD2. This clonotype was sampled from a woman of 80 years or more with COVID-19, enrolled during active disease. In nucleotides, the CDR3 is TGTGCCAGCAGCGTCCAGCCGGGGGGCAATGAGCAGTTCTTC. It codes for CASSVQPGGNEQFF.